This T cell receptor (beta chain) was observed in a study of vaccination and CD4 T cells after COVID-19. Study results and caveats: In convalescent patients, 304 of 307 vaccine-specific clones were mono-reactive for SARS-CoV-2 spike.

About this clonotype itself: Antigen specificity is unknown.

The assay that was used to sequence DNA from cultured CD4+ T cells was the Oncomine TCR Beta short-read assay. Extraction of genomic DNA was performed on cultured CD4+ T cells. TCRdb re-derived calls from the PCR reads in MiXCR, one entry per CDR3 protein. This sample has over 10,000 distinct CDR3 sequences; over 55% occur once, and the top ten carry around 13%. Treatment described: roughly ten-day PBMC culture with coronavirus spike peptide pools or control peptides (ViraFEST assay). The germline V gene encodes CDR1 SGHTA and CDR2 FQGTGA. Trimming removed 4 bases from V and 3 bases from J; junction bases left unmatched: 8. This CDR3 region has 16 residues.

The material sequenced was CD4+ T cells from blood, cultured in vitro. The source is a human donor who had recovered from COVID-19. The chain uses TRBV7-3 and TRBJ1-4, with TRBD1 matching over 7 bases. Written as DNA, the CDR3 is TGTGCCAGCAGCTCAGCTAGACAGGGCTCTAATGAAAAACTGTTTTTT. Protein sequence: CASSSARQGSNEKLFF.